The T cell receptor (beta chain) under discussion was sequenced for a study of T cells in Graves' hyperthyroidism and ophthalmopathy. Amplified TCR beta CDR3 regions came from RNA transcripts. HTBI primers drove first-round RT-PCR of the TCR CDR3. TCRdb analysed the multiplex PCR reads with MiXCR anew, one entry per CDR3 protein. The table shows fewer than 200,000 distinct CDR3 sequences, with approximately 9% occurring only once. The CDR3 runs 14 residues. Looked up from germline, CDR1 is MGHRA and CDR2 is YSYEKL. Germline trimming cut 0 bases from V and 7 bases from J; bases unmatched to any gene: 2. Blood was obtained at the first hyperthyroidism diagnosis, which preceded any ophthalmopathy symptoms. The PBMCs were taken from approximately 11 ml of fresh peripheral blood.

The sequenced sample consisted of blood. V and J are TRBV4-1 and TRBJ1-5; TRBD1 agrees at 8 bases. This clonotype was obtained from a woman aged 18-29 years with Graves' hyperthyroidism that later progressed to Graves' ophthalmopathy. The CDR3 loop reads CASSQEQGVQPQHF. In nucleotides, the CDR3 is TGCGCCAGCAGCCAAGAACAGGGGGTCCAGCCCCAGCATTTT.